Each of the 28 T cell receptor beta chains below was sequenced from the same sample in a study of T cells in Graves' hyperthyroidism and ophthalmopathy. Amplified TCR beta CDR3 regions derived from RNA transcripts. Carried out on the TCR CDR3, a first-round RT-PCR used the HTBI primer set. TCRdb re-called the multiplex PCR reads through MiXCR, storing one row per CDR3 protein. The sample records about 200,000 distinct CDR3 sequences, less than 20% being singletons. The sequenced sample consisted of blood. The source of these receptors is a woman aged 50 to 60 with Graves' hyperthyroidism.

The chain uses TRBV13 and TRBJ2-6; 7 bases fit TRBD1. Germline trimming cut 8 bases from V and 2 bases from J; bases unmatched to any gene: 0. Germline V CDR1 and CDR2: PRHDT, FYEKMQ (reference sequence). The CDR3 has 13 amino acids. The CDR3 loop is CASGTAGANVLTF. The DNA of the CDR3 is TGTGCCAGCGGGACAGCTGGGGCCAACGTCCTGACTTTC.

This clonotype was counted only a few times. The rearrangement joins TRBV6-1 to TRBJ1-1; TRBD1 matches at 7 bases. CDR3 length equals 16 residues. Trimming took 7 bases from V and 0 from J; bases not matched to a gene: 11. Germline V gene lookup returns CDR1 MNHNS and CDR2 SASEGT. The CDR3 region is CASTSRGGRMNTEAFF. CDR3 bases: TGTGCCAGCACCTCCCGAGGGGGCAGGATGAACACTGAAGCTTTCTTT.

V is TRBV28 and J is TRBJ2-1; 16 bases are a match to TRBD2. This CDR3 region has 18 residues. Germline assignment: CDR1 MDHEN and CDR2 SYDVKM. V gave up 7 bases and J gave up 1 base; unmatched junction bases: 7. The CDR3 reads CASKGTSGRARSYNEQFF. The CDR3 nucleotides are TGTGCCAGCAAAGGGACTAGCGGGAGGGCTCGATCCTACAATGAGCAGTTCTTC.

This clonotype has at least ten counts. The chain couples TRBV15 to TRBJ1-1; 8 bases map to TRBD1. The CDR3 length is 15 residues. Unmatched junction bases numbered 11, after V lost 4 bases and J lost 7 bases. CDR1 is LNHNV, CDR2 YYDKDF, per germline (reference sequence). CDR3 region: CATSILDRDKREAFF. The CDR3 region has the DNA TGTGCCACCAGCATTCTGGACAGGGATAAACGTGAAGCTTTCTTT.

The rearrangement joins TRBV7-3 to TRBJ2-3, with TRBD1 as a possible D gene (6 bases). This CDR3 is 14 amino acids long. Between the trimmed V and J ends, which lost 5 bases and 4 bases, there was a span of 13 bases. Germline CDR1 reads SGHTA; CDR2 reads FQGTGA. The CDR3 loop reads CASSLQQGPDTQYF. The CDR3 DNA is TGTGCCAGCAGCCTACAACAGGGCCCAGATACGCAGTATTTT.

This clonotype showed up many times. V and J are TRBV24-1 and TRBJ1-5; D is uncertain. The CDR3 runs 13 residues. Trimming stripped 6 bases from V and 2 bases from J, with 7 bases between. Germline assignment: CDR1 KGHDR and CDR2 SFDVKD. CDR3 in DNA: TGTGCCACCAGTCTTCGAGGCAATCAGCCCCAGCATTTT. Encoded protein: CATSLRGNQPQHF.

Of note for this clonotype: The conserved phenylalanine or tryptophan is not found at the CDR3 terminus, so this likely reflects a read error. The chain employs TRBV6-2 or TRBV6-3 and TRBJ1-1; TRBD1 aligns across 8 bases. V was pared by 5 bases and J by 3 bases, with 2 bases of the junction left unmatched. This CDR3 is 13 amino acids long. From germline, CDR1 is MNHEY and CDR2 SVGEGT. The CDR3, as DNA: TGTGCCAGCAGTCCGGACAGGGACACTGAAGCTTTCCTT. It specifies CASSPDRDTEAFL.

The chain uses TRBV18 and TRBJ2-1; tentatively, D is TRBD1 or TRBD2 (6 bases each). Germline V gives CDR1 KGHSH, CDR2 LQKENI. There are 14 residues in the CDR3. Deletions cut 6 bases from V and 2 bases from J, with 11 bases between. The CDR3 DNA reads TGTGCCAGCTCCTACAGGGAGGCCTACAATGAGCAGTTCTTC. It yields the protein CASSYREAYNEQFF.

There are many counts of this clonotype. The rearrangement links TRBV11-2 to TRBJ2-7; a weak D match, TRBD1 (6 bases). The V end lost 9 bases, the J end lost 1 base, and 16 bases lay between the germline ends. The CDR3 runs to 14 residues. Germline-derived CDR1 and CDR2 are SGHAT and FQNNGV. The CDR3 here is CAREQGGWSYEQYF. Here the CDR3 DNA reads TGTGCCAGGGAACAGGGTGGTTGGTCCTACGAGCAGTACTTC.

The rearrangement links TRBV20-1 to TRBJ1-6; D unresolved. The germline V gene has CDR1 DFQATT and CDR2 SNEGSKA (reference sequence). This CDR3 comprises 12 residues. Trimming stripped 5 bases from V and 6 bases from J, with 8 bases between. DNA of the CDR3: TGCAGTGCTTCCCGACTTAATTCACCCCTCCACTTT. Protein: CSASRLNSPLHF.

This clonotype was recorded many times. The rearrangement links TRBV20-1 to TRBJ2-1; TRBD2 aligns across 9 bases. V was clipped by 6 bases and J by 7 bases; unmatched bases: 7. CDR3 length: 13 amino acids. CDR1 and CDR2 (germline): DFQATT, SNEGSKA (reference sequence). CDR3: CSAWASGMNEQFF. The CDR3 region has the DNA TGCAGTGCCTGGGCTAGCGGGATGAATGAGCAGTTCTTC.

This clonotype was detected only a few times. The CDR3 sequence: CASSTGLKNIQYF. The CDR3 DNA is TGTGCCAGCAGTACGGGACTAAAAAACATTCAGTACTTC. The genes are TRBV6-2 or TRBV6-3 and TRBJ2-4; 7 bases match TRBD2. The CDR3 is 13 amino acids. Per germline, CDR1 MNHEY and CDR2 SVGEGT. V dropped 5 bases and J dropped 4; count of bases not matched to a gene: 2.

The chain uses TRBV12-3 or TRBV12-4 and TRBJ1-2; D not resolved. Between the trimmed V and J ends, which lost 0 bases and 8 bases, there was a span of 4 bases. This CDR3 has 11 residues. CDR3 loop: CASSLARGYTF. The CDR3 region has the DNA TGTGCCAGCAGTTTAGCCCGGGGCTACACCTTC.

Worth noting for this clonotype: A much larger clone is a single base away; this may be a read error. This chain connects TRBV12-5 to TRBJ2-7; no clear D. Germline values: CDR1 LGHNT, CDR2 FRNRAP. This CDR3 has 14 residues. The CDR3, as DNA: TGTGCTAGTAGTTTGGTACAGATACCCTACGAGCAGTACTTC. It yields the protein CASSLVQIPYEQYF.

This clonotype was observed many times. One end of the junction varies from germline; a read error may be responsible. This chain uses TRBV3-1 with TRBJ2-5, with D possibly being TRBD2 (5 bases). Germline V CDR1 and CDR2: LGHDT, YNNKEL (reference sequence). The CDR3 length is 14 residues. The CDR3 spells CASIQREAQETQYF. CDR3 sequence (DNA): TGTGCCAGCATCCAACGGGAAGCTCAAGAGACCCAGTACTTC.

This clonotype was seen many times. The V call is TRBV27, the J call TRBJ1-1, with a possible D match to TRBD1 (6 bases). Germline CDR1 MNHEY, CDR2 SMNVEV (reference sequence). The length of the CDR3 is 15 residues. V dropped 5 bases and J dropped 2 bases, with 15 bases sitting between them. The CDR3 loop reads CASSLTSGANTEAFF. For the CDR3, the DNA is TGTGCCAGCAGTCTAACATCAGGGGCTAACACTGAAGCTTTCTTT.

This clonotype was seen ten or more times. The chain links TRBV20-1 to TRBJ2-7; weak D call: TRBD1 (6 bases). The CDR3 totals 16 residues. V lost 0 bases and J 4 bases, leaving 19 bases between the germline ends. Germline values: CDR1 DFQATT, CDR2 SNEGSKA (reference sequence). CDR3 DNA sequence: TGCAGTGCTAGAGATGGGGGCTATAATGCCTGGTACGAGCAGTACTTC. It translates to CSARDGGYNAWYEQYF.

CDR3 sequence (DNA): TGTGCCAGTAGTATCTTGGAGGATAATCAGCCCCAGCATTTT. Protein: CASSILEDNQPQHF. V is TRBV19 and J is TRBJ1-5; D call uncertain. The CDR3 spans 14 residues. Between the trimmed V and J ends, which lost 3 bases and 4 bases, there was a span of 10 bases. Germline CDR1 reads LNHDA; CDR2 reads SQIVND (reference sequence).

CDR3 in DNA: TGTGCCAGCAGATGGCCCCAGGGGAATGAGCAGTTCTTC. Protein: CASRWPQGNEQFF. V usage is TRBV12-3 or TRBV12-4 and J usage is TRBJ2-1, with a weak D call TRBD1 (6 bases). The CDR3 totals 13 residues. V was trimmed by 6 bases and J by 7 bases, leaving 13 bases between them.

This clonotype was seen many times. J is TRBJ2-5 and V is TRBV27; tentative D call: TRBD2 (6 bases). The CDR3 is made up of 11 amino acids. Trimming pared 11 bases from V and 2 bases from J, leaving 9 bases between. Germline assignment: CDR1 MNHEY and CDR2 SMNVEV (reference sequence). The CDR3, as DNA: TGTGCCGCGGGGTGGCAAGAGACCCAGTACTTC. Protein: CAAGWQETQYF.

V is TRBV6-1 and J is TRBJ2-1; TRBD2 agrees at 9 bases. The trim removed 7 bases at V and 2 bases at J, leaving 9 bases unmatched. This CDR3 has 16 amino acids. Germline V gene data show CDR1 as MNHNS and CDR2 as SASEGT. The CDR3 coding sequence is TGTGCCAGCACCGCAAGCGGGAGGAGTCCCTACAATGAGCAGTTCTTC. Its translation is CASTASGRSPYNEQFF.

This clonotype was observed many times. The chain combines TRBV20-1 with TRBJ2-1, with D perhaps TRBD2 (6 bases). Germline values: CDR1 DFQATT, CDR2 SNEGSKA (reference sequence). The CDR3 runs 15 residues. Trimming stripped 0 bases from V and 5 bases from J, with 14 bases between. CDR3 in DNA: TGCAGTGCTAGAGATGGGCGGGAAGTTCACAATGAGCAGTTCTTC. Protein product: CSARDGREVHNEQFF.

This clonotype occurred a few times. The chain couples TRBV28 to TRBJ2-6; D may match TRBD1 or TRBD2 (5 bases each). The CDR3 loop spans 19 amino acids. CDR1 MDHEN and CDR2 SYDVKM come from the germline V gene. Trimming pared 5 bases from V and 1 base from J, leaving 21 bases between. The CDR3 protein is CASSEGLGRFVSGANVLTF. The CDR3 DNA sequence: TGTGCCAGCAGTGAGGGGTTGGGACGGTTCGTTTCTGGGGCCAACGTCCTGACTTTC. Drawing the rest from reference TRBV28 and TRBJ2-6, the complete variable domain is DVKVTQSSRYLVKRTGEKVFLECVQDMDHENMFWYRQDPGLGLRLIYFSYDVKMKEKGDIPEGYSVSREKKERFSLILESASTNQTSMYLCASSEGLGRFVSGANVLTFGAGSRLTVL.

The V call is TRBV6-1, the J call TRBJ1-2, with 10 nucleotides matching TRBD1. This CDR3 has 16 amino acids. Trimming removed 10 bases from V and 4 bases from J; junction bases left unmatched: 15. The germline CDR1 and CDR2 sequences are MNHNS and SASEGT. The CDR3 reads CANSRKGQGKIYGYTF. For the CDR3, the DNA is TGTGCCAACAGCCGAAAGGGACAGGGGAAGATCTATGGCTACACCTTC.

This clonotype showed up many times. V and J are TRBV5-1 and TRBJ2-5, with 9 bases that match TRBD2. This CDR3 has 16 amino acids. CDR1 is SGHRS and CDR2 is YFSETQ in the germline V gene. The ends lost 4 bases at V and 2 bases at J; junction bases unmatched: 9. The CDR3 sequence is CASSPGATSGQETQYF. In DNA form, the CDR3 reads TGCGCCAGCAGCCCGGGAGCGACTAGCGGACAAGAGACCCAGTACTTC.

This clonotype was detected ten times or more. V usage is TRBV7-9 and J usage is TRBJ2-5; 7 nucleotides match TRBD2. The CDR3 consists of 16 residues. Germline CDR1 SEHNR, CDR2 FQNEAQ (reference sequence). V lost 1 base, J lost 1 base, and 6 bases stayed unmatched. The CDR3 nucleotides read TGTGCCAGCAGCTTAGGCGCGGCTAGCGGCCAAGAGACCCAGTACTTC. Protein sequence: CASSLGAASGQETQYF.

The rearrangement joins TRBV27 to TRBJ2-1; TRBD1 or TRBD2 may be the D gene (5 bases each). V was pared by 3 bases and J by 5 bases, with 14 bases between. The germline gives CDR1 MNHEY, CDR2 SMNVEV (reference sequence). CDR3 length: 15 amino acids. DNA of the CDR3: TGTGCCAGCAGTTTTGGGGGAAGGAGGCACAATGAGCAGTTCTTC. Translated, it gives CASSFGGRRHNEQFF.

This clonotype was counted between two and nine times. CDR3 sequence: CASSSISTASGYTF. For the CDR3, the DNA is TGTGCCAGCAGTTCTATCTCGACAGCTAGCGGCTACACCTTC. V is TRBV6-5 and J is TRBJ1-2; a weak D match, TRBD1 (5 bases). The germline V and J ends were trimmed by 4 bases and 8 bases, with 17 bases remaining between them. The CDR3 spans 14 residues. Germline V gene lookup returns CDR1 MNHEY and CDR2 SVGAGI.